The 6 T cell receptor beta chains below come from one sample, sequenced in a study of T-cell memory formation after mild COVID-19. TCRdb recomputed calls from the 5' RACE reads with MiXCR, one row per CDR3 protein. The sample carries tens of thousands of distinct CDR3 sequences, roughly a sixth recorded once. The sequenced sample was PBMCs or a T cell subset sorted from them (not recorded which). Receptors originate from an adult woman who had mild COVID-19 (a few samples of this study predate the infection). Cell type and time point are not known.

This clonotype has only a few counts. The chain joins TRBV29-1 to TRBJ2-7; tentative D call: TRBD1 (5 bases). CDR1 and CDR2 (germline): SQVTM, ANQGSEA. V was clipped by 0 bases and J by 1 base, with 16 bases between them. The CDR3 length is 16 residues. CDR3 DNA: TGCAGCGTTGAAGAAGGAGTGGCAGGGCCTTCCTACGAGCAGTACTTC. Its protein is CSVEEGVAGPSYEQYF.

In this sample, this clonotype turned up a few times. A junction end diverges from the germline sequence, so it may reflect a read error. The genes are TRBV10-3 and TRBJ2-7; possibly TRBD2 for D (6 bases). CDR3 length: 13 residues. CDR1 ENHRY and CDR2 SYGVKD come from the germline V gene. CDR3 in amino acids: CAIKDTSSYEQCF. Here the CDR3 DNA reads TGTGCCATCAAGGACACTAGCTCCTACGAGCAGTGCTTC.

J is TRBJ2-1 and V is TRBV12-3 or TRBV12-4, with 10 bases fitting TRBD2. V lost 4 bases, J lost 1 base, and 7 bases stayed unmatched. This CDR3 has 17 residues. The CDR3 spells CASSSALAGVSYNEQFF. The CDR3 DNA reads as TGTGCCAGCAGTTCTGCCCTAGCGGGAGTATCCTACAATGAGCAGTTCTTC.

This clonotype occurred a few times. J is TRBJ2-7 and V is TRBV29-1; D remains unclear. CDR3 length: 13 residues. The ends were cut back, 6 bases at V and 5 bases at J, with 17 bases in the middle. Germline values: CDR1 SQVTM, CDR2 ANQGSEA. The CDR3 loop is CSVGWDQPDEQYF. The CDR3 DNA reads TGCAGCGTCGGTTGGGATCAACCTGACGAGCAGTACTTC.

This clonotype was recorded a few times. The chain couples TRBV29-1 to TRBJ1-2; 7 positions match TRBD1. Germline V CDR1 and CDR2: SQVTM, ANQGSEA. The V gene end was trimmed by 3 bases and the J gene end by 5 bases; junction bases not matched to a gene: 9. The CDR3 totals 14 residues. The CDR3 sequence: CSVERDSYQYGYTF. CDR3 DNA: TGCAGCGTTGAGAGGGACAGTTATCAGTATGGCTACACCTTC.

This clonotype was recorded a few times. The J gene is TRBJ2-1, the V gene TRBV7-6; 7 positions match TRBD2. V shed 4 bases, J shed 0 bases, and the junction held 9 bases outside the gene matches. The CDR3 loop spans 17 amino acids. Germline assignment: CDR1 SGHVS and CDR2 FNYEAQ. CDR3 loop: CASSSTSPEGSYNEQFF. CDR3 sequence (DNA): TGTGCCAGCAGCTCGACTAGCCCCGAGGGCTCCTACAATGAGCAGTTCTTC.